The clone carrying this T cell receptor (beta chain) came up a few times. Its antigen remains unknown. This may stem from a read error, because a much larger clone lies one nucleotide away. This CDR3 is built from 13 residues. Trimming pared 10 bases from V and 4 bases from J, leaving 13 bases between. Researchers generated TCR beta cDNA from around 510 ng of total RNA, relying on a constant-region primer. Employing slightly modified ARM-PCR, three nested multiplex PCR rounds were run, and these gave rise to the TCR beta libraries. The two initial PCR rounds, nine to eleven cycles each, used TRBV1-TRBV30 forward and C-beta reverse primers. TCRdb analysed the multiplex PCR reads with MiXCR anew, one entry per CDR3 protein. The sample carries about 99,000 distinct CDR3 sequences, more than 65% recorded once. The data originate from a study of tumor-infiltrating lymphocytes in primary liver carcinoma. The study's findings and limits: Pairs comparing tumor with adjacent tissue or blood overlapped less than pairs drawn from tumor regions. Found in all five tumor regions were only about 7-24% of top clones. It was in tumors, not blood, that the top-250-clone fraction was significantly higher (p = 0.039).

From roughly 21-30 mg of unsorted bulk tissue, DNA and RNA were co-extracted together. Uniformly, tumor samples exhibited a viable tumor cell fraction exceeding 80%. Sample: liver tumor tissue from sampling region 5. Noted subset: tumor region T5, tumor centre. This sequence originates from a woman aged 55-69 years with primary liver carcinoma and hepatitis B virus infection. The chain employs TRBV12-3 or TRBV12-4 and TRBJ2-2, with TRBD2 as a possible D gene (5 bases). This CDR3 is CATGLVTTGELFF. DNA for the CDR3: TGTGCCACGGGGTTGGTGACCACCGGGGAGCTGTTTTTT.